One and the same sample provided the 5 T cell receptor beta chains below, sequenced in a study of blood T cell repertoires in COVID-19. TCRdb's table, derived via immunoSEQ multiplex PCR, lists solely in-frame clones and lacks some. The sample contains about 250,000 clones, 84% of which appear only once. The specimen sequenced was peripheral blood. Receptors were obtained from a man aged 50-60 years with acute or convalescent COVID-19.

The CDR3 is CASSPPGQPWNYGYTF. CDR3 sequence (DNA): TGTGCCAGCAGCCCACCGGGACAGCCCTGGAACTATGGCTACACCTTC. The chain couples TRBV14 to TRBJ1-2; 7 bases agree with TRBD1. In germline, CDR1 is SGHDN, CDR2 FVKESK. The V segment lost 4 bases and the J segment 2 bases; nucleotides outside the gene matches: 10. The CDR3 consists of 16 residues.

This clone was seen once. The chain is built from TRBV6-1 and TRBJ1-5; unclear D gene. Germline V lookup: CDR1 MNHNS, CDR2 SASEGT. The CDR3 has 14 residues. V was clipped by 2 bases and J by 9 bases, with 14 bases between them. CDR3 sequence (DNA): TGTGCCAGCAGTGAACTGGCAGGCGGAGGGCCCCAGCATTTT. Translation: CASSELAGGGPQHF.

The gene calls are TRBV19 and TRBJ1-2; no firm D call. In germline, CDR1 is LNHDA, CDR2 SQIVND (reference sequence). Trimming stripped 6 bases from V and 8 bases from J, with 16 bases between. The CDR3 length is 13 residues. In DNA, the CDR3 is TGTGCCAGTAGAGCGGACGGTTTGCGGGGCTACACCTTC. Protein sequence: CASRADGLRGYTF.

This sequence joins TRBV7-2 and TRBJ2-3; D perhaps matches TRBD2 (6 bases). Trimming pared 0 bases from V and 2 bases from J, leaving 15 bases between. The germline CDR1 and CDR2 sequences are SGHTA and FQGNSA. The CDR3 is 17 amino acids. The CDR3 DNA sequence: TGTGCCAGCAGCTTAGCGCGAAGTAGCGGATCCACAGATACGCAGTATTTT. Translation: CASSLARSSGSTDTQYF.

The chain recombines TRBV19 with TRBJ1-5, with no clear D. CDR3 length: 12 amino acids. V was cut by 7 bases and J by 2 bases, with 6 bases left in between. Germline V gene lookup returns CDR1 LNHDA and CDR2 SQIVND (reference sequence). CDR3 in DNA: TGTGCCAGTACCTCCGGCAATCAGCCCCAGCATTTT. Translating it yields CASTSGNQPQHF.